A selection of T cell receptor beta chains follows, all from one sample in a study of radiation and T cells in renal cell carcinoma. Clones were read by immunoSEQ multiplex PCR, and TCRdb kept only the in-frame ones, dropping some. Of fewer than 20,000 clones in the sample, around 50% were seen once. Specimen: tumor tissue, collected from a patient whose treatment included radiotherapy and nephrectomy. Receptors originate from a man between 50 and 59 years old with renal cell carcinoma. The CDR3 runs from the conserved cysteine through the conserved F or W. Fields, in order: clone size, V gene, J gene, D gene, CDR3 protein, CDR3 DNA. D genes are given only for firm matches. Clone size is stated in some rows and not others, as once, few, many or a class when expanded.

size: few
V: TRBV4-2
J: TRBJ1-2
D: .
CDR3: CASSQEVSRKGGYTF
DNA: TGTGCCAGCAGCCAAGAAGTATCCAGGAAGGGCGGCTACACCTTC

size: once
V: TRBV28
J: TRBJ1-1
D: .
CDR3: CASSFSPPGSILNTEAFF
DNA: TGTGCCAGCAGCTTTTCCCCCCCCGGTTCAATCTTGAACACTGAAGCTTTCTTT

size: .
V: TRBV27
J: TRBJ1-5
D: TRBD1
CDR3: CASSLDGTGYNQPQHF
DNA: TGTGCCAGCAGCCTGGATGGGACAGGATACAATCAGCCCCAGCATTTT

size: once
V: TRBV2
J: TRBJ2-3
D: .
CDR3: CASSDDTDTQYF
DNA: TGTGCCAGCAGTGACGACACAGATACGCAGTATTTT

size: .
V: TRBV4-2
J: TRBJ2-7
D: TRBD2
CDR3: CASSQAYGEGSYEQYF
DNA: TGTGCCAGCAGCCAAGCTTACGGGGAGGGCTCCTACGAGCAGTACTTC

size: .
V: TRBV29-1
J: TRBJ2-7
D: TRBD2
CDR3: CSVGGRLAGTPSYEQYF
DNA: TGCAGCGTTGGTGGGAGGCTAGCGGGCACCCCCTCCTACGAGCAGTACTTC

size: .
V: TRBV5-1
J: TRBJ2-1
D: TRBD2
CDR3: CASRGLAGGYNEQFF
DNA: TGCGCCAGCAGGGGACTAGCGGGGGGATACAATGAGCAGTTCTTC

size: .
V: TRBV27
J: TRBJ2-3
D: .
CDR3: CASSLSPSTVPSTDTQYF
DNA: TGTGCCAGCAGTTTATCGCCCTCCACAGTGCCTAGCACAGATACGCAGTATTTT

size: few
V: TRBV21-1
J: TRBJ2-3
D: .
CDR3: CASLGSTDTQYF
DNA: TGTGCCAGCTTGGGAAGCACAGATACGCAGTATTTT

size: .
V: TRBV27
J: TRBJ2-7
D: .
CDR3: CASKGGAPNYEQYF
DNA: TGTGCCAGCAAGGGGGGGGCACCGAACTACGAGCAGTACTTC

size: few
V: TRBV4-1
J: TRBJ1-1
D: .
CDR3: CASSQDRRGLNTEAFF
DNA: TGCGCCAGCAGCCAAGATCGCCGGGGATTGAACACTGAAGCTTTCTTT

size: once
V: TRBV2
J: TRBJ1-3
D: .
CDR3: CASKDSRNSGNTIYF
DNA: TGTGCCAGCAAAGACTCCCGGAACTCTGGAAACACCATATATTTT

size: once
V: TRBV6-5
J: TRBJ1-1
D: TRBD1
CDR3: CASSYGTGGNTEAFF
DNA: TGTGCCAGCAGTTACGGGACAGGCGGGAACACTGAAGCTTTCTTT

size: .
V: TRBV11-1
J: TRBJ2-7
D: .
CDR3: CASSFPGAYEQYF
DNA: TGTGCCAGCAGCTTTCCAGGAGCCTACGAGCAGTACTTC

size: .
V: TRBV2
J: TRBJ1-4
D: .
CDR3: CAIFHLTNEKLFF
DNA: TGTGCCATTTTTCACTTAACTAATGAAAAACTGTTTTTT

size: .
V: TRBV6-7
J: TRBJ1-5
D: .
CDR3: CASSLSGGGGQPQHF
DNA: TGTGCCAGCAGTTTATCCGGGGGCGGCGGTCAGCCCCAGCATTTT

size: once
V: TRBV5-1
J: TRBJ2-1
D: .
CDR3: CASSLGQRDEQFF
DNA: TGCGCCAGCAGCTTGGGACAGCGCGATGAGCAGTTCTTC

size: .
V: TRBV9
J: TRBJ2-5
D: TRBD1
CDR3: CASSVLQGLQETQYF
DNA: TGTGCCAGCAGCGTTCTACAGGGGCTACAAGAGACCCAGTACTTC

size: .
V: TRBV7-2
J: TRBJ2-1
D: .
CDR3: CASSPYIGNEQFF
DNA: TGTGCCAGCAGCCCCTACATAGGAAATGAGCAGTTCTTC

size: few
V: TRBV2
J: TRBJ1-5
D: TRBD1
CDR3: CASSLQGPGNSNQPQHF
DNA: TGTGCCAGCAGTTTACAGGGGCCGGGTAATAGCAATCAGCCCCAGCATTTT

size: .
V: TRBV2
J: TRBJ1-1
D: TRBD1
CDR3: CASTQTGGYTEAFF
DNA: TGTGCCAGCACCCAGACAGGGGGATACACTGAAGCTTTCTTT

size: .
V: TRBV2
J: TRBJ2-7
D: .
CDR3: CASSELFSGPNNEQYF
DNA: TGTGCCAGCAGCGAACTCTTTTCCGGCCCCAATAACGAGCAGTACTTC

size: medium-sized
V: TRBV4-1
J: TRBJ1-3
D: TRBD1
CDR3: CASSQGTGVRGNTIYF
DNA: TGCGCCAGCAGCCAAGGGACAGGGGTACGTGGAAACACCATATATTTT

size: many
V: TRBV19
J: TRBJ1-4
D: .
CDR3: CASSRTTREKLFF
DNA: TGTGCCAGTAGTAGGACCACCCGGGAAAAACTGTTTTTT

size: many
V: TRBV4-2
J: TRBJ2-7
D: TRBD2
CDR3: CASSQGTSGDYEQYF
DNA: TGTGCCAGCAGCCAAGGGACTAGCGGGGACTACGAGCAGTACTTC

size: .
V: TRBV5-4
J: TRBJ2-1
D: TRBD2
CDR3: CASRTGTSGSNEQFF
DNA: TGTGCCAGCAGAACCGGGACTAGCGGGAGTAATGAGCAGTTCTTC

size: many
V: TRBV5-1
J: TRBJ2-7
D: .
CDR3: CASSLITTGGEQYF
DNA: TGCGCCAGCAGCTTGATCACCACCGGGGGCGAGCAGTACTTC

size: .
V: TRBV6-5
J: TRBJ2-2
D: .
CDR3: CAHGPGEPSGELFF
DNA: TGTGCTCACGGCCCCGGGGAGCCCTCTGGGGAGCTGTTTTTT

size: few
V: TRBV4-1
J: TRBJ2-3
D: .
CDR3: CASSPSGSTDTQYF
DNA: TGCGCCAGCAGCCCCTCGGGAAGCACAGATACGCAGTATTTT

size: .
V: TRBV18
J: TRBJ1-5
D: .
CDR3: CASSPGATSNQPQHF
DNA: TGTGCCAGCTCACCAGGGGCGACTAGCAATCAGCCCCAGCATTTT

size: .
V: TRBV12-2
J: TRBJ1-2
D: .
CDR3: CASRLARQGASYGYTF
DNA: TGTGCAAGTCGCTTAGCGCGACAGGGGGCCTCCTATGGCTACACCTTC

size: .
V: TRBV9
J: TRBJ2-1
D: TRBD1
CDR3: CASQGGLYNEQFF
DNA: TGTGCCAGCCAAGGGGGCCTCTACAATGAGCAGTTCTTC

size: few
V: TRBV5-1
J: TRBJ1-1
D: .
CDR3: CASSPIVNTEAFF
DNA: TGCGCCAGCAGCCCAATAGTGAACACTGAAGCTTTCTTT

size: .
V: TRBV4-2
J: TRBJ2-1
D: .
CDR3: CASSQDQEDEQFF
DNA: TGTGCCAGCAGCCAAGATCAAGAGGATGAGCAGTTCTTC

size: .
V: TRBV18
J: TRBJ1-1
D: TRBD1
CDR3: CASSADPPGTERYWTEAFF
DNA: TGTGCCAGCTCAGCAGACCCCCCCGGGACAGAGAGGTATTGGACTGAAGCTTTCTTT

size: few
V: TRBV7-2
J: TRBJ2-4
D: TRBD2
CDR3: CASSFFLAGGLENIQYF
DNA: TGTGCCAGCAGCTTCTTCCTAGCGGGGGGGCTAGAAAACATTCAGTACTTC

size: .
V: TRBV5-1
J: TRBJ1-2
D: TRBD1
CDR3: CASSFGQGERDGYTF
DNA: TGCGCCAGCAGCTTTGGGCAGGGGGAACGGGATGGCTACACCTTC

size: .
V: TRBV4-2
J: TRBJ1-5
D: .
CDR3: CASSPREANQPQHF
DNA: TGTGCCAGCAGCCCTAGGGAGGCCAATCAGCCCCAGCATTTT

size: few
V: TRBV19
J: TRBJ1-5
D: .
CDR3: CASRASNQPQHF
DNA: TGTGCCAGTAGGGCTAGCAATCAGCCCCAGCATTTT

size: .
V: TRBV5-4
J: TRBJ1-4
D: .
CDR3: CASSSGEGANEKLFF
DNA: TGTGCCAGCAGCTCGGGAGAGGGTGCTAATGAAAAACTGTTTTTT

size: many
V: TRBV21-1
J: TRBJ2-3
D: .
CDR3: CASSKGTGQGVTDTQYF
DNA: TGTGCCAGCAGCAAGGGAACCGGACAGGGAGTAACAGATACGCAGTATTTT

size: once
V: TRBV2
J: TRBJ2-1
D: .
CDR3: CASRLNNEQFF
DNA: TGTGCCAGCCGTTTAAACAATGAGCAGTTCTTC

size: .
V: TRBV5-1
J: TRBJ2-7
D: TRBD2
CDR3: CASSPGGDAYEQYF
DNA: TGCGCCAGCTCCCCGGGGGGGGACGCCTACGAGCAGTACTTC

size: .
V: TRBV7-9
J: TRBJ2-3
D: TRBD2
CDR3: CASSSTSGLSTDTQYF
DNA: TGTGCCAGCAGCTCAACTAGCGGACTCAGCACAGATACGCAGTATTTT

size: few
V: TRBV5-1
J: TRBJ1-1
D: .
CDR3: CASSQGQGRPEAFF
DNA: TGCGCCAGCAGCCAAGGGCAGGGTCGGCCTGAAGCTTTCTTT

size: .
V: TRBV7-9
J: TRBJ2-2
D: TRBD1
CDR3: CASSPPGQGNTGELFF
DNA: TGTGCCAGCAGCCCCCCGGGACAGGGTAACACCGGGGAGCTGTTTTTT

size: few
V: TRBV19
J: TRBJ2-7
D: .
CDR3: CASSIMRDAGSYEQYF
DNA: TGTGCCAGTAGTATTATGCGGGACGCCGGCTCCTACGAGCAGTACTTC

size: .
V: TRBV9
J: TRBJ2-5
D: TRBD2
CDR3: CASSVTPRLAGETQYF
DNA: TGTGCCAGCAGCGTAACTCCCCGGCTAGCGGGAGAGACCCAGTACTTC

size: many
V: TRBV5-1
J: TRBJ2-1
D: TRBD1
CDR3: CASRRAGGVEQFF
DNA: TGCGCCAGCAGGCGTGCAGGGGGCGTTGAGCAGTTCTTC

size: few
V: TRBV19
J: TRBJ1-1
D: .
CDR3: CASSLGLGDTEAFF
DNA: TGTGCCAGTAGTCTTGGCCTGGGGGACACTGAAGCTTTCTTT

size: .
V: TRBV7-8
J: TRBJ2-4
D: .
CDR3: CASSVAGVGKNIQYF
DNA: TGTGCCAGCAGCGTGGCAGGGGTTGGCAAAAACATTCAGTACTTC

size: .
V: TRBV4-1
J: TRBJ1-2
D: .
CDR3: CASSQDGTGPLNYGYTF
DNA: TGCGCCAGCAGCCAAGACGGAACAGGGCCGCTAAACTATGGCTACACCTTC

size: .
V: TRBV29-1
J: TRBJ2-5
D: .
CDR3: CSVDLAGLGGTQYF
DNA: TGCAGCGTTGACCTAGCTGGACTTGGGGGGACCCAGTACTTC